Below, 6 T cell receptor beta chains from the same sample are listed, as sequenced in a study of blood T cell repertoires in COVID-19. Measured with immunoSEQ multiplex PCR; TCRdb has only the in-frame clones, and not every one. The sample carries roughly 340,000 clones, around nine tenths recorded once. The material sequenced was peripheral blood. These receptors all stem from a woman in her 70s with COVID-19, enrolled during active disease.

V and J are TRBV11-3 and TRBJ2-1; D is unresolved. The V gene's germline CDR1 is SGHNT and CDR2 YENEEA. V gave up 5 bases and J gave up 3 bases, with 14 bases separating them. The CDR3 is 15 residues long. DNA for the CDR3: TGTGCCAGCAGCCTCCGTCAAGAGAACTACAATGAGCAGTTCTTC. Protein product: CASSLRQENYNEQFF.

The chain recombines TRBV29-1 with TRBJ2-4; TRBD2 might be the D (6 bases). V was pared by 8 bases and J by 5 bases, with 19 bases between. CDR1 is SQVTM and CDR2 is ANQGSEA in the germline V gene. The CDR3 contains 14 residues. This chain's CDR3 is CSPEVRDWENIQYF. The DNA of the CDR3 is TGCAGCCCCGAGGTCCGGGACTGGGAAAACATTCAGTACTTC.

The gene calls are TRBV30 and TRBJ1-5; D not certain. V lost 1 base and J 9 bases, leaving 13 bases between the germline ends. Per germline, CDR1 GTSNPN and CDR2 SVGIG (reference sequence). This CDR3 has 13 residues. CDR3 bases: TGTGCCTGGAGTGAACTTACTCGGGGGCCCCAGCATTTT. Protein product: CAWSELTRGPQHF. Using reference TRBV30 and TRBJ1-5 for the parts outside the CDR3, the full variable domain is SQTIHQWPATLVQPVGSPLSLECTVEGTSNPNLYWYRQAAGRGLQLLFYSVGIGQISSEVPQNLSASRPQDRQFILSSKKLLLSDSGFYLCAWSELTRGPQHFGDGTRLSIL.

The rearrangement joins TRBV19 to TRBJ1-6, with D perhaps TRBD1 (5 bases). In germline, CDR1 is LNHDA, CDR2 SQIVND (reference sequence). The CDR3 totals 15 residues. Between the trimmed V and J ends, which lost 3 bases and 8 bases, there was a span of 14 bases. This CDR3 reads CASSIIQGGDSPLHF. CDR3 bases: TGTGCCAGTAGTATTATCCAGGGAGGGGATTCACCCCTCCACTTT.

The CDR3 is CTSSQDGVAGGPSHNEQFF. In DNA form, the CDR3 reads TGCACCAGCAGCCAAGATGGAGTAGCGGGGGGGCCTTCGCACAATGAGCAGTTCTTC. The chain carries TRBV1 and TRBJ2-1; no DNA check was done on the table's D call, TRBD2. TRBV1 is a pseudogene. This CDR3 has 19 amino acids.

The chain is built from TRBV5-1 and TRBJ1-3, with D possibly being TRBD1 (5 bases). This CDR3 comprises 16 residues. V gave up 1 base and J gave up 0 bases, with 11 bases separating them. Germline CDR1 SGHRS, CDR2 YFSETQ. The CDR3 nucleotides are TGCGCCAGCAGCTTGATATCAGGGCTCTCTGGAAACACCATATATTTT. This codes for CASSLISGLSGNTIYF.